These 23 T cell receptor beta chains were sequenced from one sample in a study of CD8 T cells in ankylosing spondylitis (TCRdb year 2017). The library was prepared using 5' RACE. TCRdb shows the sequencer as Illumina HiSeq 2500. TCRdb trimmed public reads at Q25 via fastp, called clones via MiXCR and kept in-frame beta chains. Identical CDR3 proteins give one entry, which carries the most common genes and DNA. A total of 30,000 to 40,000 distinct CDR3 sequences appear in this sample, 7.2% of them only once. Clones ranked in the top ten supply roughly a tenth of the sample. The sample comprised blood, either unsorted or a sorted T cell fraction (not recorded which). These TCRs come from a male donor with ankylosing spondylitis or in good health (not recorded which).

This clonotype was seen more than once but under ten times. The chain combines TRBV12-3 or TRBV12-4 with TRBJ1-4; 7 nucleotides agree with TRBD1. The CDR3 loop spans 18 amino acids. The trim removed 11 bases at V and 2 bases at J, leaving 20 bases unmatched. The CDR3 bases are TGTGCCTTCTGTTTAGCGAGGGACAGATCCGGGACTAATGAAAAACTGTTTTTT. Amino acid sequence: CAFCLARDRSGTNEKLFF.

This clonotype was seen repeatedly, ten times or more. V usage is TRBV15 and J usage is TRBJ2-2; maybe TRBD1 (7 bases). The germline gives CDR1 LNHNV, CDR2 YYDKDF (reference sequence). Trimming removed 5 bases at V and 5 bases at J, with 12 bases between. CDR3 length: 14 residues. CDR3 sequence: CATSRGTDTGELFF. Here the CDR3 DNA reads TGTGCCACCAGCCGCGGGACAGATACCGGGGAGCTGTTTTTT.

Many counts were recorded for this clonotype. As DNA, the CDR3 is TGTGCCAGCAACTTAGGAGCGAACACTGAAGCTTTCTTT. Its protein product is CASNLGANTEAFF. The chain uses TRBV2 and TRBJ1-1, with unresolved D. CDR3 size: 13 residues. V was trimmed by 7 bases and J by 1 base, leaving 10 bases between them. Looked up from germline, CDR1 is SNHLY and CDR2 is FYNNEI.

This clonotype has at least ten counts. The chain joins TRBV5-1 to TRBJ2-3, with 10 positions matching TRBD2. With 4 bases clipped from V and 4 bases from J, the junction kept 6 bases outside the gene matches. This CDR3 is 15 amino acids long. Germline V gives CDR1 SGHRS, CDR2 YFSETQ. CDR3 coding DNA: TGCGCCAGCAGCGATCCTAGCGGGAGTGCAGATACGCAGTATTTT. It is translated as CASSDPSGSADTQYF.

This clonotype showed up many times. The V and J genes are TRBV10-3 and TRBJ1-1, with D perhaps matching TRBD1 (6 bases). The V gene's germline CDR1 is ENHRY and CDR2 SYGVKD. This CDR3 has 15 residues. V dropped 3 bases and J dropped 0 bases, with 11 bases sitting between them. CDR3 amino acids: CAISDTGMMNTEAFF. CDR3 in DNA: TGTGCCATCAGTGACACAGGGATGATGAACACTGAAGCTTTCTTT.

The genes are TRBV4-2 and TRBJ2-3; D unclear. CDR3 length equals 15 residues. Germline V gene sequence: CDR1 LGHNA, CDR2 YNFKEQ. The germline V and J ends were trimmed by 4 bases and 0 bases, with 11 bases remaining between them. CDR3 DNA: TGTGCCAGCAGCCGGATTCGATCTAGCACAGATACGCAGTATTTT. It is translated as CASSRIRSSTDTQYF.

This clonotype was seen ten or more times. The CDR3 protein is CASSFQGREETQYF. CDR3 nucleotides: TGCGCCAGCAGCTTTCAGGGGCGGGAAGAGACCCAGTACTTC. The chain carries TRBV5-1 and TRBJ2-5, with D maybe TRBD1 (6 bases). Germline lookup yields CDR1 SGHRS and CDR2 YFSETQ. The CDR3 covers 14 residues. Trimming cost V 2 bases and J 3 bases, with 11 bases left between them.

This clonotype was counted at least ten times. V usage is TRBV29-1 and J usage is TRBJ2-7; D is ambiguous. Germline-derived CDR1 and CDR2 are SQVTM and ANQGSEA. The CDR3 length is 11 residues. V was shortened by 6 bases and J by 2 bases, with 8 bases between the two germline ends. CDR3 region: CSVDKAYEQYF. The CDR3 DNA follows: TGCAGCGTAGACAAGGCCTACGAGCAGTACTTC.

This clonotype appeared many times. V gene TRBV19 combines with J gene TRBJ1-5; 8 nucleotides line up with TRBD1. The CDR3 runs to 14 residues. With V trimmed by 9 bases and J by 3 bases, 7 bases remained unmatched. From germline, CDR1 is LNHDA and CDR2 SQIVND (reference sequence). CDR3 coding DNA: TGTGCCAGCAACGACAGGGGTTACAATCAGCCCCAGCATTTT. Amino acid sequence: CASNDRGYNQPQHF.

Ten or more counts support this clonotype. The chain employs TRBV20-1 and TRBJ2-5, with no clear D. The ends were cut back, 5 bases at V and 5 bases at J, with 12 bases in the middle. Germline CDR1 and CDR2: DFQATT and SNEGSKA (reference sequence). The CDR3 is 12 amino acids. The CDR3 reads CSASPPQETQYF. The CDR3 DNA reads TGCAGTGCTTCCCCCCCCCAGGAGACCCAGTACTTC.

The genes are TRBV11-2 and TRBJ2-1; 9 bases line up with TRBD2. The CDR3 sequence is 16 residues long. J gave up 5 bases and V 1 base, and 6 bases lay outside the gene matches. CDR1 and CDR2 (germline): SGHAT, FQNNGV. The CDR3 region has the DNA TGTGCCAGCAGCTTAGTGGGAGCGGGAGGTGACAATGAGCAGTTCTTC. Translated, it gives CASSLVGAGGDNEQFF.

This clonotype was picked up many times. Written as DNA, the CDR3 is TGCGCCAGCAGCCACGGCAGGGCAAACATTCAGTACTTC. Translating gives CASSHGRANIQYF. The J gene is TRBJ2-4, the V gene TRBV4-1, with D perhaps TRBD1 (5 bases). CDR3 size: 13 residues. Germline V CDR1 and CDR2: MGHRA, YSYEKL. Trimming left V 3 bases short and J 6 bases short, with 9 bases between.

This clonotype was seen more than once but under ten times. The V and J genes are TRBV20-1 and TRBJ1-1; TRBD1 matches 7 bases. Trimming at V came to 6 bases and at J to 1 base, leaving 2 bases not matched to a gene. CDR1 and CDR2 from the germline V gene are DFQATT and SNEGSKA (reference sequence). The CDR3 contains 12 residues. Here the CDR3 reads CSARTGNTEAFF. The CDR3 DNA reads as TGCAGTGCCCGGACAGGGAACACTGAAGCTTTCTTT.

This clonotype was picked up a small number of times. This chain uses TRBV11-2 with TRBJ1-2, with D maybe TRBD1 (5 bases). CDR3 length: 13 amino acids. Trimming stripped 1 base from V and 8 bases from J, with 11 bases between. Germline CDR1 and CDR2: SGHAT and FQNNGV. The CDR3 loop reads CASSLAAGLGYTF. The CDR3 DNA sequence: TGTGCCAGCAGCTTAGCGGCAGGGCTCGGCTACACCTTC.

In this sample, this clonotype turned up many times. The rearrangement joins TRBV2 to TRBJ1-5; 7 bases fit TRBD1. There are 15 residues in the CDR3. V lost 1 base to trimming and J lost 3 bases; unmatched junction nucleotides: 3. The germline gives CDR1 SNHLY, CDR2 FYNNEI. CDR3 sequence (DNA): TGTGCCAGCAGTGAAGGGGACAGCAACAATCAGCCCCAGCATTTT. This codes for CASSEGDSNNQPQHF.

In its sample, this clonotype was seen many times. This chain uses TRBV5-6 with TRBJ2-1; 7 bases agree with TRBD2. J lost 2 bases, V lost 0 bases, and 5 bases had no gene match. The CDR3 loop spans 16 amino acids. The germline gives CDR1 SGHDT, CDR2 YYEEEE. As DNA, the CDR3 is TGTGCCAGCAGCTTGGTGATAGCGGGTACCTACAATGAGCAGTTCTTC. It codes for CASSLVIAGTYNEQFF.

This clonotype turned up a few times. CDR3 sequence (DNA): TGTGCCAGCAGTCCCGACTGGCTGAGGCAGTTCTTC. Encoded protein: CASSPDWLRQFF. This chain links TRBV12-3 or TRBV12-4 with TRBJ2-1; D gene unclear. Between the trimmed V and J ends, which lost 5 bases and 12 bases, there was a span of 14 bases. This CDR3 region has 12 residues.

This sequence joins TRBV30 and TRBJ2-6; unclear D gene. The CDR3 sequence is 15 residues long. From germline, CDR1 is GTSNPN and CDR2 SVGIG (reference sequence). Trimming took off 0 bases at V and 4 bases at J, with 10 bases between the two ends. The CDR3 nucleotides read TGTGCCTGGAGTGTTAGGGATACCGGGGCCAACGTCCTGACTTTC. This gives the protein CAWSVRDTGANVLTF.

This clonotype was picked up many times. This chain connects TRBV7-8 to TRBJ2-1; TRBD2 might be the D (5 bases). The CDR3 totals 15 residues. The V gene's germline CDR1 is SGHVS and CDR2 FQNEAQ. Deletions cut 1 base from V and 8 bases from J, with 15 bases between. CDR3 DNA: TGTGCCAGCAGCTTAGTTGTGCCCGGGATGGATGAGCAGTTCTTC. This encodes CASSLVVPGMDEQFF.

This clonotype has at least ten counts. This rearrangement joins TRBV3-1 to TRBJ2-7, with D possibly matching TRBD1 (5 bases). With 7 bases removed from V and 0 bases from J, the gap between germline ends came to 22 bases. The CDR3 has 17 residues. Germline values: CDR1 LGHDT, CDR2 YNNKEL (reference sequence). In nucleotides, the CDR3 is TGTGCCAGCACCCACCTACCCAGGACACGCGGCTCCTACGAGCAGTACTTC. Its protein is CASTHLPRTRGSYEQYF.

This clonotype was seen repeatedly, ten times or more. This sequence joins TRBV7-9 and TRBJ2-7; D is undetermined. V was clipped by 5 bases and J by 0 bases, with 5 bases between them. Germline V gives CDR1 SEHNR, CDR2 FQNEAQ (reference sequence). There are 12 residues in the CDR3. This CDR3 reads CASSPPSYEQYF. Written as DNA, the CDR3 is TGTGCCAGCAGCCCCCCCTCCTACGAGCAGTACTTC.

A few counts support this clonotype. The V gene is TRBV7-9, the J gene TRBJ1-1; 9 positions match TRBD1. The V and J ends lost 3 bases and 5 bases, in that order; junction bases with no gene match: 7. The germline V gene has CDR1 SEHNR and CDR2 FQNEAQ (reference sequence). CDR3 length equals 15 residues. The CDR3 sequence: CASSFIQGALTEAFF. The CDR3 DNA reads TGTGCCAGCAGCTTCATACAGGGGGCTCTTACTGAAGCTTTCTTT.

Only a few counts were recorded for this clonotype. The rearrangement joins TRBV2 to TRBJ2-3; D is unclear. The CDR3 has 15 amino acids. Trimming took 5 bases from V and 3 from J, leaving 15 bases between them. Germline values: CDR1 SNHLY, CDR2 FYNNEI. The CDR3 loop reads CASSPRALGTDTQYF. The CDR3 region has the DNA TGTGCCAGCAGTCCCCGGGCCCTTGGGACAGATACGCAGTATTTT. Full variable domain (remainder filled in from reference TRBV2 and TRBJ2-3): EPEVTQTPSHQVTQMGQEVILRCVPISNHLYFYWYRQILGQKVEFLVSFYNNEISEKSEIFDDQFSVERPDGSNFTLKIRSTKLEDSAMYFCASSPRALGTDTQYFGPGTRLTVL.